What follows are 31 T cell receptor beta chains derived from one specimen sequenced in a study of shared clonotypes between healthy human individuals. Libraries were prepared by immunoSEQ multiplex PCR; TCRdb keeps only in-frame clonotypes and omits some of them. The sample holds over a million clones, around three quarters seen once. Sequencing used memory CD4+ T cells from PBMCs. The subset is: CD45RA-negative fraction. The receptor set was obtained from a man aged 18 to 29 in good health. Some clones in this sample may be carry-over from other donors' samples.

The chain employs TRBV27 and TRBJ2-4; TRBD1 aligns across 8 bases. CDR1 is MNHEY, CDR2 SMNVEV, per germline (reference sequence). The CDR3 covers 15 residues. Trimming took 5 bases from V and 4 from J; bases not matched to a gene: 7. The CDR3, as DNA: TGTGCCAGCAGTCTGGACAGGGTAACAAAAAACATTCAGTACTTC. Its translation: CASSLDRVTKNIQYF.

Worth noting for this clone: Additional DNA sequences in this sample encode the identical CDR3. CDR3 DNA sequence: TGCGCCAGCAGTCCTGAGAGAGAGACCCAGTACTTC. Its protein product is CASSPERETQYF. This chain joins TRBV5-1 and TRBJ2-5; D unresolved. Germline CDR1 is SGHRS and CDR2 is YFSETQ. The germline V and J ends were trimmed by 5 bases and 4 bases, with 9 bases remaining between them. The CDR3 extends over 12 amino acids.

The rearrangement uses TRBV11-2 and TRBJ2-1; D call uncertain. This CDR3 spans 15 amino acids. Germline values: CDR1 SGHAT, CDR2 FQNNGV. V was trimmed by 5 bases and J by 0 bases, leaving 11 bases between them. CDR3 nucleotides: TGTGCCAGCAGCCCACGGTTCGGCTCCTACAATGAGCAGTTCTTC. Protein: CASSPRFGSYNEQFF. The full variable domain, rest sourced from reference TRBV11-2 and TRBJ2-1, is EAGVAQSPRYKIIEKRQSVAFWCNPISGHATLYWYQQILGQGPKLLIQFQNNGVVDDSQLPKDRFSAERLKGVDSTLKIQPAKLEDSAVYLCASSPRFGSYNEQFFGPGTRLTVL.

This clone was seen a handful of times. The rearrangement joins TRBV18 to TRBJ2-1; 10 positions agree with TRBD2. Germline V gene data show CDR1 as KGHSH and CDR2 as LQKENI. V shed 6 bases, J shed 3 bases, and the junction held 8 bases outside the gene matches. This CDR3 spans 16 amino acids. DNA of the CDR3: TGTGCCAGCTCCCCAGAACTAGCGGGACTCTACAATGAGCAGTTCTTC. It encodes CASSPELAGLYNEQFF.

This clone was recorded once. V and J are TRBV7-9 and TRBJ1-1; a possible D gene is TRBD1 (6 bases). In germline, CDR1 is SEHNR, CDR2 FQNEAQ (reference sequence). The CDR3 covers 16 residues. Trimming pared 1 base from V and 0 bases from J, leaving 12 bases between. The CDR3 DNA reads TGTGCCAGCAGCTTAGGTGGGGGGCGCATGAACACTGAAGCTTTCTTT. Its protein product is CASSLGGGRMNTEAFF.

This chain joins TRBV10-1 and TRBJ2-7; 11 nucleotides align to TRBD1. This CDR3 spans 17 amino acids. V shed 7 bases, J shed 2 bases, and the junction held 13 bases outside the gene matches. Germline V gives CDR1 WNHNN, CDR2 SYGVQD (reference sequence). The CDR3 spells CASNRTGGPAPPYEQYF. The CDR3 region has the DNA TGCGCCAGCAATAGGACAGGGGGCCCCGCTCCCCCCTACGAGCAGTACTTC.

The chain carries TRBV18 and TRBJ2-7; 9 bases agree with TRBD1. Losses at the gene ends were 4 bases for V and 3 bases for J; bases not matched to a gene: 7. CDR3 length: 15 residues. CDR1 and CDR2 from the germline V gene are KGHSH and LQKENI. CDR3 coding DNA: TGTGCCAGCTCACGGGGACAGGGTCAAAACTACGAGCAGTACTTC. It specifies CASSRGQGQNYEQYF.

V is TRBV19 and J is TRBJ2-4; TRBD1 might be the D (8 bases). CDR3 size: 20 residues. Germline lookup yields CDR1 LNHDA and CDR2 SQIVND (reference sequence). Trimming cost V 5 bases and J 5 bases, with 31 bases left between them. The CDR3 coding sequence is TGTGCCAGTAGTTCCACCTTAACAGGGGGGGTGTGGTTGGGCGAAAACATTCAGTACTTC. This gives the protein CASSSTLTGGVWLGENIQYF.

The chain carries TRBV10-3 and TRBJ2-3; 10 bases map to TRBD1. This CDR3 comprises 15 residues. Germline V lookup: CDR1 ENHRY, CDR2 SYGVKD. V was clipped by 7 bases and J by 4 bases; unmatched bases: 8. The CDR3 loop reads CAITVTGGASDTQYF. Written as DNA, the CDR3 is TGTGCCATCACCGTGACAGGGGGCGCCTCAGATACGCAGTATTTT.

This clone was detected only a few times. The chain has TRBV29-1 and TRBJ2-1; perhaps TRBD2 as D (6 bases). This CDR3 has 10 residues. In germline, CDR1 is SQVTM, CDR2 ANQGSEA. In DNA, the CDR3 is TGCTCAACTAGCAACAATGAGCAGTTCTTC. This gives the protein CSTSNNEQFF.

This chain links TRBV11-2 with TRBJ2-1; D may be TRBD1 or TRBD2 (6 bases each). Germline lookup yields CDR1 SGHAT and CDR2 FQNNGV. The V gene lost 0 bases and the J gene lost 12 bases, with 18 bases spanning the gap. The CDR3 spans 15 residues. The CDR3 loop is CASSLDLGGRLGQFF. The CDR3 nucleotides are TGTGCCAGCAGCTTAGATCTGGGGGGCCGGTTAGGGCAGTTCTTC. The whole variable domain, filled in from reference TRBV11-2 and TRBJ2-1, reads EAGVAQSPRYKIIEKRQSVAFWCNPISGHATLYWYQQILGQGPKLLIQFQNNGVVDDSQLPKDRFSAERLKGVDSTLKIQPAKLEDSAVYLCASSLDLGGRLGQFFGPGTRLTVL.

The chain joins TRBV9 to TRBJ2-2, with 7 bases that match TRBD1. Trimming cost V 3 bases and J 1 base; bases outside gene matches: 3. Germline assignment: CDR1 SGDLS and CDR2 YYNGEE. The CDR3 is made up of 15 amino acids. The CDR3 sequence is CASSARTGNTGELFF. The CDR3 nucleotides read TGTGCCAGCAGCGCTCGGACAGGGAACACCGGGGAGCTGTTTTTT.

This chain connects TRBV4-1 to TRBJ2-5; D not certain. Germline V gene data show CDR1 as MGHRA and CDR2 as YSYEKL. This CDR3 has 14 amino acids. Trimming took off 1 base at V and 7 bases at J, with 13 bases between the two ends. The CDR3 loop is CASSQASLDGTQYF. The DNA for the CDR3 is TGCGCCAGCAGCCAAGCCTCGTTGGATGGGACCCAGTACTTC.

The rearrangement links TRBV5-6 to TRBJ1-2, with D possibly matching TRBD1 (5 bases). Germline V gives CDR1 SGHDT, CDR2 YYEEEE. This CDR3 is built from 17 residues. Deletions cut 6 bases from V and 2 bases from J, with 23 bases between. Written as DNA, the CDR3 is TGTGCCAGCATCCCGAGGGGTGGGCAGGGCATAAACTATGGCTACACCTTC. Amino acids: CASIPRGGQGINYGYTF.

CDR3 residues: CASSLQGAMNTEAFF. The CDR3 DNA reads as TGTGCCAGCAGCCTCCAGGGGGCAATGAACACTGAAGCTTTCTTT. V gene TRBV9 combines with J gene TRBJ1-1; TRBD1 matches at 8 bases. V lost 4 bases and J lost 0; bases outside the gene matches: 5. This CDR3 contains 15 residues. CDR1 is SGDLS, CDR2 YYNGEE, per germline.

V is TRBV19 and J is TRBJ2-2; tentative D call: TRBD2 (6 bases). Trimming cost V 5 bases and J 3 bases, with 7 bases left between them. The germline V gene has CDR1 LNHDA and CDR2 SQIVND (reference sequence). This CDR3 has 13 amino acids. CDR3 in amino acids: CASSRDYTGELFF. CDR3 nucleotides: TGTGCCAGTAGTCGGGACTACACCGGGGAGCTGTTTTTT.

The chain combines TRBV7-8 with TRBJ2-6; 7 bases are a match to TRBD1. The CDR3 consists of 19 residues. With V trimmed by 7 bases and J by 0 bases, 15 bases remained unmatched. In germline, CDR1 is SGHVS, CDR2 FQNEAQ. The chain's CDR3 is CASTSNRDRLHSGANVLTF. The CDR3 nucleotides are TGTGCCAGCACCTCTAACCGGGACAGACTACACTCTGGGGCCAACGTCCTGACTTTC.

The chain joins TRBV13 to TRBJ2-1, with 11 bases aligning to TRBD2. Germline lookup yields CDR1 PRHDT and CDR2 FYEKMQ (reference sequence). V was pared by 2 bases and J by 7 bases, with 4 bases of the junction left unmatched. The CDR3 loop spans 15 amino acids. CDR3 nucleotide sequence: TGTGCCAGCAGCTTACTAGCGGGAGGTCCAAATGAGCAGTTCTTC. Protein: CASSLLAGGPNEQFF.

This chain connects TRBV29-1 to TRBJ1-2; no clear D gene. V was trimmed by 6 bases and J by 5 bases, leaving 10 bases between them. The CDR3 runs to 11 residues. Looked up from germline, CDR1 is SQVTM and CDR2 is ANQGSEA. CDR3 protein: CSVILDYGYTF. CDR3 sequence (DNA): TGCAGCGTAATTCTCGATTATGGCTACACCTTC.

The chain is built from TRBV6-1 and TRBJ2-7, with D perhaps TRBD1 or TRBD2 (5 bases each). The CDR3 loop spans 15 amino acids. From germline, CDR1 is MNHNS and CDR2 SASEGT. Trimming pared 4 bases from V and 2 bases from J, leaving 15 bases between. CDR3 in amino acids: CASSGPTRGAYEQYF. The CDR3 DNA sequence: TGTGCCAGCAGTGGACCAACGAGAGGGGCCTACGAGCAGTACTTC.

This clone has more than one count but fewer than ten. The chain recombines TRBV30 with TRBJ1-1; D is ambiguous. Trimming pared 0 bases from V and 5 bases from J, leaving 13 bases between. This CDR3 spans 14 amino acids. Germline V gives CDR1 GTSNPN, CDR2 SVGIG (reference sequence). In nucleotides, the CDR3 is TGTGCCTGGAGTGTTGGGCTAGGAGGAACTGAAGCTTTCTTT. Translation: CAWSVGLGGTEAFF.

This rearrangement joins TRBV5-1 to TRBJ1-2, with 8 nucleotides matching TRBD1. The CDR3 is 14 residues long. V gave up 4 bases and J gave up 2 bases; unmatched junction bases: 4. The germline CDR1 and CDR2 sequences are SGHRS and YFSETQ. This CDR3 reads CASSTRDRNYGYTF. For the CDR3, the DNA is TGCGCCAGCAGCACCCGGGACAGGAACTATGGCTACACCTTC.

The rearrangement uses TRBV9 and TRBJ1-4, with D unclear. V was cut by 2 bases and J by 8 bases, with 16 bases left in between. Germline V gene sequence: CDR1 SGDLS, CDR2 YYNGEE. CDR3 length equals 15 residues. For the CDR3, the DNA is TGTGCCAGCAGCGTTTCCCCCGAAAGATCCGAAAAACTGTTTTTT. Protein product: CASSVSPERSEKLFF.

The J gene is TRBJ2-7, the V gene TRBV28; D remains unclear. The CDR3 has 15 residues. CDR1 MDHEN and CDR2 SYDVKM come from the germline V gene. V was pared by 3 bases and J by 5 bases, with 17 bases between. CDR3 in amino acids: CASSLIEAGRNEQYF. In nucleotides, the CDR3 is TGTGCCAGCAGTTTGATTGAGGCAGGCCGGAACGAGCAGTACTTC.

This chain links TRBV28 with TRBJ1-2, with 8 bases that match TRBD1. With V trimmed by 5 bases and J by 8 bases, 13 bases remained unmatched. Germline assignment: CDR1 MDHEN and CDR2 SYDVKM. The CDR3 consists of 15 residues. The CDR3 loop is CASSLWTGQSVGYTF. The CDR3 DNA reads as TGTGCCAGCAGTCTCTGGACAGGGCAATCAGTGGGCTACACCTTC.

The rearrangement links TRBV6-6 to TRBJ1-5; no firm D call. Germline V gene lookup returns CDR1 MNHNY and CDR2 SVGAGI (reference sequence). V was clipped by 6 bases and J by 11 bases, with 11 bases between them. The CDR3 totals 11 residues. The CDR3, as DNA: TGTGCCAGCAGCCCGAATTTGTCCCAGCATTTT. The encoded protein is CASSPNLSQHF.

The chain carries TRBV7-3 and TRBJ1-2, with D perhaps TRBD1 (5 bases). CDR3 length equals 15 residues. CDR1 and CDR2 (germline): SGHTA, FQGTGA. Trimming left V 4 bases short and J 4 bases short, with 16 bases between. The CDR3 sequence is CASSSQGDRLYGYTF. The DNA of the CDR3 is TGTGCCAGCAGCTCGCAAGGGGACCGCCTCTATGGCTACACCTTC.

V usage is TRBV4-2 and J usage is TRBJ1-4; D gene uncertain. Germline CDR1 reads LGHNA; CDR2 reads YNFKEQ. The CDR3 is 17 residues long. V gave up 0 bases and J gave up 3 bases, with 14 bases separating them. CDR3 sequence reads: CASSQDEARAANEKLFF. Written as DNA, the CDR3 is TGTGCCAGCAGCCAAGATGAGGCGAGAGCCGCTAATGAAAAACTGTTTTTT.

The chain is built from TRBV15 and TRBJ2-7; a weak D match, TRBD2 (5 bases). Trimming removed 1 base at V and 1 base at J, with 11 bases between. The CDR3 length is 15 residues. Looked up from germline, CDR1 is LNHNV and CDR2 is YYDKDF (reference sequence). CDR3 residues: CATSRGGPESYEQYF. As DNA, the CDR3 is TGTGCCACCAGCAGAGGAGGGCCAGAATCCTACGAGCAGTACTTC.

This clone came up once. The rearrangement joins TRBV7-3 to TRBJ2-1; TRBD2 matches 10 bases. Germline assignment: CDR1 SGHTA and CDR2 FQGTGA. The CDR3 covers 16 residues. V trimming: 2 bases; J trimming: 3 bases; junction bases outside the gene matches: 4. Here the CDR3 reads CASSLFPSGSYNEQFF. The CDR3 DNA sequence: TGTGCCAGCAGCTTATTTCCTAGCGGGAGCTACAATGAGCAGTTCTTC.

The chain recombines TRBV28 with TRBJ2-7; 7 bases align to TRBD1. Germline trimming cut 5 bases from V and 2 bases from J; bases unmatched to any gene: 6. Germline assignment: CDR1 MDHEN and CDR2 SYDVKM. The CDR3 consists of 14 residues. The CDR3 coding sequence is TGTGCCAGCAGTGATGGACAGGCCCCCTACGAGCAGTACTTC. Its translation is CASSDGQAPYEQYF.